The clone carrying this T cell receptor beta chain was observed a few times. Unique molecular identifiers were incorporated into the prepared TCRbeta library. TCRdb independently ran MiXCR on the PCR reads; one entry per CDR3 protein. The table records hundreds of thousands of distinct CDR3 sequences, approximately 32% of them present only once. The record originates from a study of T-cell reconstitution after alpha-beta-depleted transplantation in children. Sample: PBMCs from the stem cell graft donor, taken from the stem cell graft. The receptor was isolated from a human donor who donated a stem cell graft to a child with aplastic anemia.

The CDR3 spells CSVEWRQGKHGYTF. The CDR3 DNA follows: TGCAGCGTTGAGTGGAGACAGGGAAAGCATGGCTACACCTTC. This chain joins TRBV29-1 and TRBJ1-2; 7 bases line up with TRBD1. The V gene end was trimmed by 3 bases and the J gene end by 6 bases; junction bases not matched to a gene: 10. Germline values: CDR1 SQVTM, CDR2 ANQGSEA. This CDR3 has 14 residues.